A single sample gave rise to the 30 T cell receptor beta chains below, sequenced in a study of T cell responses to AZD1222 COVID-19 vaccine. Clones were sequenced by immunoSEQ multiplex PCR, and TCRdb holds only the in-frame ones, with some missing. This sample has over 100,000 clones, with 70% to 90% found just once. The material sequenced was peripheral blood, taken on day 0 of AZD1222 vaccination. Receptors originate from an adult in good health.

The chain joins TRBV6-9 to TRBJ1-6; D is perhaps TRBD1 (5 bases). The CDR3 has 15 residues. CDR1 and CDR2 (germline): MNHGY, SVAAGI. V lost 8 bases to trimming and J lost 8 bases, with 19 bases between them. The CDR3 bases are TGTGCCAGCTGTGATACTAGGGACCCTCATTCACCCCTCCACTTT. The encoded protein is CASCDTRDPHSPLHF.

The chain couples TRBV5-1 to TRBJ2-1; the match to TRBD2 covers 8 bases. This CDR3 is 15 amino acids long. The trim removed 0 bases at V and 3 bases at J, leaving 2 bases unmatched. Per the germline V gene, CDR1 is SGHRS and CDR2 is YFSETQ. CDR3 DNA: TGCGCCAGCAGCTTGGACACTAGCGGCTACAATGAGCAGTTCTTC. Translated: CASSLDTSGYNEQFF.

As DNA, the CDR3 is TGCGCCAGCAGCCGACAGGGGAATCAGCCCCAGCATTTT. Protein product: CASSRQGNQPQHF. The chain joins TRBV5-1 to TRBJ1-5, with 8 bases matching TRBD1. Germline CDR1 SGHRS, CDR2 YFSETQ. Germline trimming cut 4 bases from V and 4 bases from J; bases unmatched to any gene: 1. This CDR3 contains 13 residues.

V is TRBV5-1 and J is TRBJ2-5; D is undetermined. V lost 4 bases to trimming and J lost 2 bases, with 15 bases between them. Germline V gene data show CDR1 as SGHRS and CDR2 as YFSETQ. CDR3 length equals 15 residues. CDR3 DNA: TGCGCCAGCAGCCCCGGCCCGAGAACTCAAGAGACCCAGTACTTC. Translated, it gives CASSPGPRTQETQYF.

The chain is built from TRBV5-4 and TRBJ1-2, with D hard to call. The CDR3 is 15 residues long. V gave up 0 bases and J gave up 1 base, with 10 bases separating them. The germline gives CDR1 SGHNT, CDR2 YYREEE (reference sequence). The CDR3, as DNA: TGTGCCAGCAGCTTGGAGGTGGGAATTAACTATGGCTACACCTTC. This codes for CASSLEVGINYGYTF. Using reference TRBV5-4 and TRBJ1-2 for the parts outside the CDR3, the full variable domain is ETGVTQSPTHLIKTRGQQVTLRCSSQSGHNTVSWYQQALGQGPQFIFQYYREEENGRGNFPPRFSGLQFPNYSSELNVNALELDDSALYLCASSLEVGINYGYTFGSGTRLTVV.

This clone was detected only once. This rearrangement joins TRBV30 to TRBJ2-2, with 7 positions matching TRBD1. Germline trimming cut 2 bases from V and 3 bases from J; bases unmatched to any gene: 12. The length of the CDR3 is 17 residues. CDR1 is GTSNPN, CDR2 SVGIG, per germline (reference sequence). This CDR3 reads CAWSLVYEGAYTGELFF. CDR3 nucleotides: TGTGCCTGGAGTCTAGTGTACGAGGGGGCGTACACCGGGGAGCTGTTTTTT.

This chain links TRBV7-3 with TRBJ2-3; D is unresolved. From germline, CDR1 is SGHTA and CDR2 FQGTGA. Trimming cost V 1 base and J 2 bases, with 10 bases left between them. This CDR3 is built from 15 residues. The CDR3 spells CASSLSRRDTDTQYF. The CDR3 coding sequence is TGTGCCAGCAGCTTAAGTCGCCGTGACACAGATACGCAGTATTTT.

This clone occurred once. V gene TRBV28 combines with J gene TRBJ2-7; 15 bases align to TRBD2. Unmatched junction bases numbered 12, after V lost 3 bases and J lost 0 bases. Germline V lookup: CDR1 MDHEN, CDR2 SYDVKM. The CDR3 contains 20 residues. The CDR3 loop is CASSFLERTSGGVSSYEQYF. In DNA, the CDR3 is TGTGCCAGCAGTTTTTTAGAGAGGACTAGCGGGGGGGTTTCCTCCTACGAGCAGTACTTC.

The J gene is TRBJ2-6, the V gene TRBV7-3; perhaps D is TRBD1 or TRBD2 (5 bases each). This CDR3 is built from 16 residues. In germline, CDR1 is SGHTA, CDR2 FQGTGA. V was trimmed by 5 bases and J by 1 base, leaving 12 bases between them. The chain's CDR3 is CASSRDGLSGANVLTF. CDR3 nucleotide sequence: TGTGCCAGCAGCCGGGACGGATTATCTGGGGCCAACGTCCTGACTTTC.

This CDR3 is CASSPRTADAGELFF. The CDR3 nucleotides read TGTGCCAGCTCTCCCCGGACAGCCGATGCCGGGGAGCTGTTTTTT. The V gene is TRBV18, the J gene TRBJ2-2, with a possible D match to TRBD1 (6 bases). In germline, CDR1 is KGHSH, CDR2 LQKENI. Deletions cut 6 bases from V and 6 bases from J, with 17 bases between. CDR3 size: 15 residues.

The rearrangement uses TRBV5-1 and TRBJ2-5, with 8 nucleotides matching TRBD2. The V and J ends lost 6 bases and 1 base, in that order; junction bases with no gene match: 11. The CDR3 loop spans 16 amino acids. CDR1 and CDR2 from the germline V gene are SGHRS and YFSETQ. DNA of the CDR3: TGCGCCAGCACAGTGGGGGGACTAGGGGCCCAAGAGACCCAGTACTTC. Amino acids: CASTVGGLGAQETQYF.

V usage is TRBV20-1 and J usage is TRBJ1-1; no firm D call. Germline CDR1 reads DFQATT; CDR2 reads SNEGSKA (reference sequence). Trimming cost V 3 bases and J 2 bases, with 7 bases left between them. This CDR3 contains 12 residues. This chain's CDR3 is CSASGINTEAFF. The CDR3 DNA is TGCAGTGCTAGTGGCATAAACACTGAAGCTTTCTTT.

The chain is built from TRBV5-1 and TRBJ2-3; D remains ambiguous. Germline values: CDR1 SGHRS, CDR2 YFSETQ. Trimming shortened V by 5 bases and J by 0 bases, and 10 bases separated the two germline ends. The CDR3 runs to 14 residues. CDR3 amino acids: CASRQDASTDTQYF. CDR3 coding DNA: TGCGCCAGCAGACAAGACGCTAGCACAGATACGCAGTATTTT. The variable domain in full, with the rest retrieved from reference TRBV5-1 and TRBJ2-3, is KAGVTQTPRYLIKTRGQQVTLSCSPISGHRSVSWYQQTPGQGLQFLFEYFSETQRNKGNFPGRFSGRQFSNSRSEMNVSTLELGDSALYLCASRQDASTDTQYFGPGTRLTVL.

The genes are TRBV2 and TRBJ2-7; no definite D call. The CDR3 runs to 13 residues. In germline, CDR1 is SNHLY, CDR2 FYNNEI. V dropped 4 bases and J dropped 6 bases, with 13 bases sitting between them. The CDR3 sequence is CASSGVPWGEQYF. In nucleotides, the CDR3 is TGTGCCAGCAGTGGCGTCCCTTGGGGCGAGCAGTACTTC.

CDR3 DNA sequence: TGTGCCAGCAGCTTAGGGCTCCGACCAGGGGCTACCGGGGAGCTGTTTTTT. Translation gives CASSLGLRPGATGELFF. The rearrangement uses TRBV7-9 and TRBJ2-2, with D maybe TRBD1 (6 bases). V dropped 1 base and J dropped 5 bases, with 17 bases sitting between them. This CDR3 spans 17 amino acids. Germline V gives CDR1 SEHNR, CDR2 FQNEAQ (reference sequence). Full variable domain (outside the CDR3, taken from reference TRBV7-9 and TRBJ2-2): DTGVSQNPRHKITKRGQNVTFRCDPISEHNRLYWYRQTLGQGPEFLTYFQNEAQLEKSRLLSDRFSAERPKGSFSTLEIQRTEQGDSAMYLCASSLGLRPGATGELFFGEGSRLTVL.

The chain couples TRBV28 to TRBJ1-1, with D unresolved. The CDR3 consists of 11 residues. Germline V CDR1 and CDR2: MDHEN, SYDVKM. Trimming took 1 base from V and 4 from J, leaving 1 base between them. CDR3 amino acids: CASSLSTEAFF. The DNA for the CDR3 is TGTGCCAGCAGTTTATCCACTGAAGCTTTCTTT.

The chain is built from TRBV30 and TRBJ2-7, with unresolved D. Per germline, CDR1 GTSNPN and CDR2 SVGIG (reference sequence). The CDR3 length is 13 residues. CDR3 DNA: TGTGCTATTGAGGATGTGGGCCTCTACGAGCAGTACTTC. Translation: CAIEDVGLYEQYF.

This chain links TRBV5-5 with TRBJ1-1, with no clear D. CDR3 length equals 14 residues. Per germline, CDR1 SGHKS and CDR2 YYEKEE (reference sequence). V lost 2 bases to trimming and J lost 4 bases, with 12 bases between them. The CDR3 protein is CASSFLDSFTEAFF. CDR3 coding DNA: TGTGCCAGCAGCTTCCTGGACTCGTTCACTGAAGCTTTCTTT.

The chain couples TRBV7-2 to TRBJ1-2; 7 bases are a match to TRBD1. Germline V gives CDR1 SGHTA, CDR2 FQGNSA. J gave up 5 bases and V 3 bases, and 0 bases lay outside the gene matches. The CDR3 has 12 residues. CDR3 region: CASSLTGYGYTF. Here the CDR3 DNA reads TGTGCCAGCAGCTTGACAGGGTATGGCTACACCTTC.

V usage is TRBV19 and J usage is TRBJ2-1; D remains ambiguous. V dropped 10 bases and J dropped 10 bases, with 17 bases sitting between them. The CDR3 contains 12 residues. In germline, CDR1 is LNHDA, CDR2 SQIVND (reference sequence). CDR3 coding DNA: TGTGCCACCTCGGTACGGTCGGCCGAGCAGTTCTTC. Translating it yields CATSVRSAEQFF.

For the CDR3, the DNA is TGTGCCAGTAGTATAGGTCCGGAGACTGAAGCTTTCTTT. This encodes CASSIGPETEAFF. The rearrangement joins TRBV19 to TRBJ1-1; D unclear. This CDR3 has 13 amino acids. Germline CDR1 and CDR2: LNHDA and SQIVND (reference sequence). Trimming removed 1 base at V and 5 bases at J, with 8 bases between.

This clone was seen just once. The chain combines TRBV28 with TRBJ1-3, with D unresolved. Germline loops: CDR1 MDHEN, CDR2 SYDVKM. V was pared by 3 bases and J by 0 bases, with 6 bases between. CDR3 length equals 14 residues. CDR3 protein: CASSLMTSGNTIYF. The CDR3 DNA reads TGTGCCAGCAGTTTGATGACCTCTGGAAACACCATATATTTT.

The chain has TRBV7-2 and TRBJ2-7; 7 bases agree with TRBD1. This CDR3 comprises 13 residues. V lost 5 bases and J lost 3; bases outside the gene matches: 4. Germline V CDR1 and CDR2: SGHTA, FQGNSA. CDR3 protein: CASSLYRGYEQYF. The CDR3 region has the DNA TGTGCCAGCAGCCTATACAGGGGCTACGAGCAGTACTTC.

This chain connects TRBV30 to TRBJ2-1, with 10 bases that match TRBD2. J was trimmed by 8 bases and V by 5 bases; bases with no gene match: 12. Germline CDR1 and CDR2: GTSNPN and SVGIG (reference sequence). This CDR3 has 15 amino acids. The CDR3 loop is CAWARGSGGADEQFF. The CDR3 DNA reads as TGTGCCTGGGCCCGCGGGAGCGGGGGGGCGGATGAGCAGTTCTTC.

The V and J genes are TRBV7-9 and TRBJ1-2; a possible D gene is TRBD1 (5 bases). The CDR3 runs to 12 residues. The germline V gene encodes CDR1 SEHNR and CDR2 FQNEAQ (reference sequence). V lost 4 bases and J 5 bases, leaving 8 bases between the germline ends. The CDR3 sequence: CASSSGGYGYTF. DNA of the CDR3: TGTGCCAGCAGCTCCGGGGGGTATGGCTACACCTTC.

This chain connects TRBV5-1 to TRBJ1-5; 10 nucleotides align to TRBD1. The length of the CDR3 is 15 residues. The ends lost 4 bases at V and 5 bases at J; junction bases unmatched: 6. Germline lookup yields CDR1 SGHRS and CDR2 YFSETQ. CDR3 sequence (DNA): TGCGCCAGCAGCCTTCAGACAGGGGGCGATCAGCCCCAGCATTTT. Protein product: CASSLQTGGDQPQHF.

The chain couples TRBV2 to TRBJ1-1; 7 bases map to TRBD1. Trimming at V came to 3 bases and at J to 4 bases, leaving 5 bases not matched to a gene. CDR1 SNHLY and CDR2 FYNNEI come from the germline V gene. The CDR3 consists of 14 residues. The CDR3 DNA sequence: TGTGCCAGCAGTGACTTACAGGGGCTCACTGAAGCTTTCTTT. This codes for CASSDLQGLTEAFF.

This clone was observed once. The gene calls are TRBV7-9 and TRBJ1-1; possibly TRBD1 for D (5 bases). The CDR3 loop spans 16 amino acids. Germline assignment: CDR1 SEHNR and CDR2 FQNEAQ (reference sequence). Between the trimmed V and J ends, which lost 7 bases and 3 bases, there was a span of 21 bases. CDR3 nucleotides: TGTGCCAGCATCCAGGGAGGGGAAGGTATTGACACTGAAGCTTTCTTT. This codes for CASIQGGEGIDTEAFF.

The CDR3: CASSFGGAGNTIYF. The DNA of the CDR3 is TGTGCCAGCAGTTTTGGAGGGGCCGGAAACACCATATATTTT. The V call is TRBV27, the J call TRBJ1-3; D may be TRBD1 (5 bases). The germline CDR1 and CDR2 sequences are MNHEY and SMNVEV (reference sequence). CDR3 size: 14 residues. V was cut by 3 bases and J by 4 bases, with 10 bases left in between.

The chain recombines TRBV30 with TRBJ1-4, with D maybe TRBD1 (6 bases). Trimming cost V 0 bases and J 0 bases, with 14 bases left between them. There are 17 residues in the CDR3. The V gene's germline CDR1 is GTSNPN and CDR2 SVGIG (reference sequence). The CDR3 is CAWSVLDSFATNEKLFF. In DNA, the CDR3 is TGTGCCTGGAGTGTTTTGGACAGTTTTGCAACTAATGAAAAACTGTTTTTT.